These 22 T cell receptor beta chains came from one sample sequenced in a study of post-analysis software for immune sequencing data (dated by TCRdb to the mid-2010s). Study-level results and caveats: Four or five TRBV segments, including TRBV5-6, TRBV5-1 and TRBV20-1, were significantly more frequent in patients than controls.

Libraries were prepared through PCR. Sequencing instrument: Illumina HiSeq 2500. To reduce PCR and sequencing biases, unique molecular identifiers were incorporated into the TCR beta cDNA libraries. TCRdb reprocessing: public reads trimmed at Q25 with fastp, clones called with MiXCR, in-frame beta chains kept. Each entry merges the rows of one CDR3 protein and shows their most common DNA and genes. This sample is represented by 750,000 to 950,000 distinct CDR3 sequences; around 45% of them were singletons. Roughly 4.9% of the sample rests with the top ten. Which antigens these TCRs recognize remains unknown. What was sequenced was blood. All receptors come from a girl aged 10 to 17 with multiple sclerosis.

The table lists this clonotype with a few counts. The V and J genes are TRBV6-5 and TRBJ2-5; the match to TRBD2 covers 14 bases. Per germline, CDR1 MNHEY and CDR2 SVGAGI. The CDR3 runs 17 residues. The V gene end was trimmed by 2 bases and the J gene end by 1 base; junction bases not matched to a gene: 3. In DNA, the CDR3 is TGTGCCAGCAGTTACCGGGGGACTAGCGGGAGCCAAGAGACCCAGTACTTC. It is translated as CASSYRGTSGSQETQYF.

CDR3 amino acids: CSVEETGTGGEKLFF. CDR3 sequence (DNA): TGCAGCGTTGAAGAGACCGGGACAGGGGGTGAAAAACTGTTTTTT. This chain joins TRBV29-1 and TRBJ1-4; 11 nucleotides line up with TRBD1. The trim removed 0 bases at V and 7 bases at J, leaving 4 bases unmatched. This CDR3 is 15 amino acids long. Germline-derived CDR1 and CDR2 are SQVTM and ANQGSEA.

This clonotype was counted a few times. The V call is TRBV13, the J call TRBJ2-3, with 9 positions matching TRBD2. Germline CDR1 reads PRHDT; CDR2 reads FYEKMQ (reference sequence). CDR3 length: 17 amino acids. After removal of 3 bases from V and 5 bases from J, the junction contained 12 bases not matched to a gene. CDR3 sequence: CASSFSGTSSPGDTQYF. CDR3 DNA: TGTGCCAGCAGCTTCTCCGGGACTAGCTCGCCTGGAGATACGCAGTATTTT.

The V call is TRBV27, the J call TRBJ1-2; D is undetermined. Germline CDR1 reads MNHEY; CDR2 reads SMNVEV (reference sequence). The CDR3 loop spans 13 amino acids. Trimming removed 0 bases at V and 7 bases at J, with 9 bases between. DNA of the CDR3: TGTGCCAGCAGTTTATCCCCCTACGGTGGCTACACCTTC. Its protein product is CASSLSPYGGYTF.

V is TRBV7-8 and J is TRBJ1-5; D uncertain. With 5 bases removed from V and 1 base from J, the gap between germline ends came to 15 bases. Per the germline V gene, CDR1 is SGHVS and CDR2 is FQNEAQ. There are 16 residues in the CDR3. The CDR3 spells CASSPLSQGSNQPQHF. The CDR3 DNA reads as TGTGCCAGCAGCCCTTTGAGTCAAGGGAGCAATCAGCCCCAGCATTTT.

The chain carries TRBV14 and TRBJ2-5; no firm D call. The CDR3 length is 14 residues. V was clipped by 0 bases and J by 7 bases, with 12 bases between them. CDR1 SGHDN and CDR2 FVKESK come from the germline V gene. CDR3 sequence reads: CASSQDLGRRTQYF. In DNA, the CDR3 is TGTGCCAGCAGCCAAGATCTCGGACGTCGGACCCAGTACTTC.

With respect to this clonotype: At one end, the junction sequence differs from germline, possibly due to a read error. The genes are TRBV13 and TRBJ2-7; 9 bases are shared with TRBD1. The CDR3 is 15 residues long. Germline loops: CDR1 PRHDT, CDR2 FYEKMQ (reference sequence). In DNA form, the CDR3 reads TGTGCCAGCAGCTCGGGGGGACAGGGAAAATACGAGCAATACTTC. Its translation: CASSSGGQGKYEQYF.

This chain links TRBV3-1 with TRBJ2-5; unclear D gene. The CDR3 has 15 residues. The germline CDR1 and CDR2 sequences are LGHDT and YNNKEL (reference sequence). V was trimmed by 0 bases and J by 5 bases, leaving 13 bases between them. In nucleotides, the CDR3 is TGTGCCAGCAGCCAAGACACGCGTGGGGTGGAGACCCAGTACTTC. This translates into CASSQDTRGVETQYF.

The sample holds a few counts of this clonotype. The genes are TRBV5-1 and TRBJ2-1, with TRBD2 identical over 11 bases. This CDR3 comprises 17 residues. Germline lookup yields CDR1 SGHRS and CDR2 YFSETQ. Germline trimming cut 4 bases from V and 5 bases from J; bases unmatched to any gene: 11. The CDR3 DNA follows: TGCGCCAGCAGCCGAGTTATGGGACTAGCGGAGGACAATGAGCAGTTCTTC. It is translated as CASSRVMGLAEDNEQFF.

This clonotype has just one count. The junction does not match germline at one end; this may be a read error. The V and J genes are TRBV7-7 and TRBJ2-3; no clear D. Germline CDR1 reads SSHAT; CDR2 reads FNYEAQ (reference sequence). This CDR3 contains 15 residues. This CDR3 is CASSLAAGTTDTQYF. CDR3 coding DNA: TGTGCTAGCAGCTTAGCAGCAGGTACCACAGATACGCAGTATTTT.

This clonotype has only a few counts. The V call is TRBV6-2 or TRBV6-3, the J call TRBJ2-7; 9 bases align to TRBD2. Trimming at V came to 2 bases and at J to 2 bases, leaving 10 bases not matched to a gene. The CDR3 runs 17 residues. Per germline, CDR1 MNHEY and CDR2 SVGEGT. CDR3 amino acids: CASSYPWRVAGAYEQYF. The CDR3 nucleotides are TGTGCCAGCAGTTACCCCTGGCGGGTAGCGGGAGCCTACGAGCAGTACTTC.

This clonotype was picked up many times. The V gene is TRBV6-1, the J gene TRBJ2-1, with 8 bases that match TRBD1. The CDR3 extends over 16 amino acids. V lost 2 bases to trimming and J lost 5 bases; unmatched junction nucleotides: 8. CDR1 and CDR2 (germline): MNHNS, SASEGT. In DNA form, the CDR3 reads TGTGCCAGCAGTGAAAGGTGGCAGGGGGCTAACAATGAGCAGTTCTTC. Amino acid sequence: CASSERWQGANNEQFF.

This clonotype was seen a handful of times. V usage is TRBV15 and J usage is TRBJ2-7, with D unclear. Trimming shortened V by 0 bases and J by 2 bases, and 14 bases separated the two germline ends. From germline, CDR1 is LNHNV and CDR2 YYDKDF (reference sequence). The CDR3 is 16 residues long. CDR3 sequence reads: CATSRDRGDGTYEQYF. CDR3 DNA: TGTGCCACCAGCAGAGATCGAGGCGACGGAACCTACGAGCAGTACTTC.

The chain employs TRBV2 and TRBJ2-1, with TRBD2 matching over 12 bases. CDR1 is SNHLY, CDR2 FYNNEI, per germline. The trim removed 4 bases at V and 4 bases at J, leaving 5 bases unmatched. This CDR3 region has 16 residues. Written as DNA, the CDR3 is TGTGCCAGCAGTGGGGCTAGCGGGGGGGGTTACAATGAGCAGTTCTTC. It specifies CASSGASGGGYNEQFF.

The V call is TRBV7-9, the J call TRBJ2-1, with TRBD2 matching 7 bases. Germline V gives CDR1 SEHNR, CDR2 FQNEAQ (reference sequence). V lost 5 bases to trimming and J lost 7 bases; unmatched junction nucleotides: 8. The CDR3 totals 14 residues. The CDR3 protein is CASSPSGTLNEQFF. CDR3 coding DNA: TGTGCCAGCAGCCCGAGCGGGACCTTAAATGAGCAGTTCTTC.

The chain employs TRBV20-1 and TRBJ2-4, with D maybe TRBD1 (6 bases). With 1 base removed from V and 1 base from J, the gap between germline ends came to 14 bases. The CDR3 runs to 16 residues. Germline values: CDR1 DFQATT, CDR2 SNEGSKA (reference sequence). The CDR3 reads CSARVQGRGAKNIQYF. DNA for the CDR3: TGCAGTGCTAGAGTTCAGGGGCGCGGGGCCAAAAACATTCAGTACTTC.

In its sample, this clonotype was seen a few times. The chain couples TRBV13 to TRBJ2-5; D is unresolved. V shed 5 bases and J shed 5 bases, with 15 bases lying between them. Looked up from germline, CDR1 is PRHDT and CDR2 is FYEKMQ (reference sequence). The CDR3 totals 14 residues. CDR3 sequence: CASSHTATQETQYF. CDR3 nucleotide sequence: TGTGCCAGCAGCCACACCGCTACCCAGGAGACCCAGTACTTC.

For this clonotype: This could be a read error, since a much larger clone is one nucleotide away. As DNA, the CDR3 is TGTGCCACCAGTTACGGGACTAGCGACTCGTACGAGCAGTACTTC. Translation: CATSYGTSDSYEQYF. The J gene is TRBJ2-7, the V gene TRBV10-3, with 10 bases identical to TRBD2. This CDR3 comprises 15 residues. CDR1 and CDR2 from the germline V gene are ENHRY and SYGVKD.

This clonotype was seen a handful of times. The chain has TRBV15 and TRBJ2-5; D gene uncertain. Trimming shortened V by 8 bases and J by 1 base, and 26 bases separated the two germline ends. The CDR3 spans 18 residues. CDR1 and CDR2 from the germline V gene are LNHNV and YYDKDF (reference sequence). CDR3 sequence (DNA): TGTGCCACCCCCTCCCTTCGCATCCCAGGTGGTGGCCAAGAGACCCAGTACTTC. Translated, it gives CATPSLRIPGGGQETQYF.

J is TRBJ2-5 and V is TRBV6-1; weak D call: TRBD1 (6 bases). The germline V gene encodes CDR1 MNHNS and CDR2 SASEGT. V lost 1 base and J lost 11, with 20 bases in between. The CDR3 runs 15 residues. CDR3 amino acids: CASSEDPGVYNEQYF. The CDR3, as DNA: TGTGCCAGCAGTGAAGATCCAGGGGTCTACAATGAGCAGTACTTC.

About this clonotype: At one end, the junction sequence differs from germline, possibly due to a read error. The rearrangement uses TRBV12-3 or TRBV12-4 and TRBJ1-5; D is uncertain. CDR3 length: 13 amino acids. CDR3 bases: TGTGTCAGCAGTTTATATAGCAATCAGCCCCAGCATTTT. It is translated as CVSSLYSNQPQHF.

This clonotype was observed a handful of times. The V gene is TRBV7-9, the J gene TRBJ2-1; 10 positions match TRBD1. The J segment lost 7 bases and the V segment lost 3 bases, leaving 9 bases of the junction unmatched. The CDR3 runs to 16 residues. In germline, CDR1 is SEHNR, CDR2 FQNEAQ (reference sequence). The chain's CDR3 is CASSLRQGAQENEQFF. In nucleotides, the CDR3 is TGTGCCAGCAGCTTGAGACAGGGGGCGCAGGAGAATGAGCAGTTCTTC.